This entry describes one TCR beta chain. This clonotype was counted many times. Its specific antigen is unknown. Per-nucleotide qualities are absent, and no much larger clonotype sits a single base away. The record originates from a study of early T cells in non-severe SARS-CoV-2 infection (dated by TCRdb to about 2021). In terms of the full investigation: TCR sequencing used bulk RNA from unsorted whole blood, so alpha and beta chains could not be paired. What the work shows at the level of the full study, not this receptor alone: Matching against VDJdb was skewed toward anti-spike CD8 responses, likely underestimated virus-specific expansions, and missed private and CD4 specificities.

This was a case-control study nested in a cohort of healthcare workers in London, UK, who had nasopharyngeal swab PCR tests and blood samples taken every week. Healthcare workers were recruited between 23 and 31 March 2020, during the week of the UK lockdown, and were followed weekly for up to 16 weeks. CDR1 and CDR2 are read off the germline V gene (reference sequence) as DFQATT and SNEGSKA. V gives up 0 bases and J gives up 4 bases, and the segment between their germline ends measures 12 bases. The CDR3 numbers 14 residues from cysteine through phenylalanine. Of all the DNA, just the CDR3 is kept, 42 bases in frame from base 1. The library was prepared using 5' RACE. Instrument used: NextSeq 500. The TCR library protocol attached unique molecular identifiers to individual cDNA molecules to correct for sequencing error and PCR bias. Both TCR alpha and beta chains were sequenced, and tight co-correlation was observed between alpha and beta sequence abundances in each sample. For the original study's pipeline: Decombinator V4 was used to annotate TCR sequences for V gene, J gene and CDR3. TCRs were defined as expanded if a significant change between any two time points was detected under a Poisson model with p below 0.0001. TCR abundances were normalised to the total number of TCRs sequenced in each sample and reported as counts per million. TRAV1-2 paired with TRAJ12, TRAJ20 or TRAJ33 defined MAIT TCRs, while TRAV10 paired with TRAJ18 defined iNKT TCRs. VDJdb, accessed 1 November 2021, was searched for CMV, EBV and SARS-CoV-2 annotated TCRs, with TCRs annotated for multiple antigens excluded. Through fastp at Q25 and MiXCR, TCRdb rebuilt clones from the public reads, retaining in-frame beta chains. Merged by CDR3 protein, the rows form single entries marked with the most common genes and DNA. TCRdb, rather than the study authors, made the V and J calls. Present in this sample are 20,000 to 25,000 distinct CDR3 sequences, 5% of which were seen just once. Approximately 4.2% of the sample is held by the ten biggest clonotypes.

The clonotype was recovered from an adult who was a healthcare worker with PCR-confirmed SARS-CoV-2 infection or an uninfected control (not recorded which). This chain joins TRBV20-1 to TRBJ1-1; a confident D gene designation cannot be given. The sequencing input was whole blood. The CDR3 region: CSARDLGLPTEAFF. The DNA sequence is given as TGCAGTGCTAGAGATCTCGGGCTCCCCACTGAAGCTTTCTTT.